What follows are 7 T cell receptor beta chains derived from one specimen sequenced in a study of blood T cell repertoires in COVID-19. The repertoire was sequenced with immunoSEQ multiplex PCR; TCRdb's copy has only in-frame clones and lacks some. The data show 200,000 or so clones, more than 85% seen once. The source material was peripheral blood. These receptors originate from a man between 65 and 85 years old with active or convalescent COVID-19.

The chain has TRBV9 and TRBJ2-1; 7 bases fit TRBD1. CDR1 and CDR2 (germline): SGDLS, YYNGEE. CDR3 length: 18 residues. Unmatched junction bases numbered 12, after V lost 0 bases and J lost 3 bases. This chain's CDR3 is CASSVEPSGRGIYNEQFF. The CDR3 DNA sequence: TGTGCCAGCAGCGTAGAGCCGTCGGGCAGGGGGATCTACAATGAGCAGTTCTTC.

CDR3 coding DNA: TGTGCCAGTAGTCTCCAGGGGACCCAGTACTTC. Its protein is CASSLQGTQYF. The chain recombines TRBV19 with TRBJ2-5, with TRBD1 as a possible D gene (5 bases). The V gene's germline CDR1 is LNHDA and CDR2 SQIVND (reference sequence). This CDR3 is built from 11 residues. V lost 5 bases and J 7 bases, leaving 8 bases between the germline ends.

The chain employs TRBV7-9 and TRBJ2-1; 13 positions agree with TRBD2. The trim removed 4 bases at V and 15 bases at J, leaving 9 bases unmatched. This CDR3 contains 14 residues. Germline CDR1 is SEHNR and CDR2 is FQNEAQ (reference sequence). CDR3 nucleotides: TGTGCCAGCAGCTCCACTAGCGGGGGGGCCGCAGGGTTCTTC. Translation: CASSSTSGGAAGFF.

The J gene is TRBJ2-5, the V gene TRBV7-2, with D maybe TRBD2 (6 bases). The germline V and J ends were trimmed by 5 bases and 4 bases, with 20 bases remaining between them. This CDR3 contains 16 residues. The germline CDR1 and CDR2 sequences are SGHTA and FQGNSA. This CDR3 reads CASSPFGGRLGETQYF. As DNA, the CDR3 is TGTGCCAGCAGCCCCTTTGGAGGGAGGTTAGGAGAGACCCAGTACTTC.

The chain employs TRBV2 and TRBJ1-3; TRBD1 matches 8 bases. V lost 4 bases to trimming and J lost 4 bases; unmatched junction nucleotides: 6. Germline V gene sequence: CDR1 SNHLY, CDR2 FYNNEI. The CDR3 sequence is 15 residues long. This CDR3 reads CASSGQGAAGNTIYF. The CDR3 region has the DNA TGTGCCAGCAGTGGTCAGGGGGCGGCGGGAAACACCATATATTTT.

This chain links TRBV27 with TRBJ1-6; the match to TRBD1 covers 8 bases. The germline CDR1 and CDR2 sequences are MNHEY and SMNVEV (reference sequence). This CDR3 spans 17 amino acids. V lost 2 bases and J lost 7; bases outside the gene matches: 10. The CDR3 sequence is CASSLSRGQWRNSPLHF. The CDR3 coding sequence is TGTGCCAGCAGTTTAAGCAGGGGGCAGTGGAGAAATTCACCCCTCCACTTT.

The rearrangement links TRBV5-6 to TRBJ1-1; TRBD1 is a possible D gene (5 bases). Germline loops: CDR1 SGHDT, CDR2 YYEEEE. Trimming took 5 bases from V and 1 from J, leaving 15 bases between them. This CDR3 has 15 residues. Written as DNA, the CDR3 is TGTGCCAGCAGTTTCCCCACAGGACCGAACACTGAAGCTTTCTTT. This translates into CASSFPTGPNTEAFF. Complete variable domain (other parts from reference TRBV5-6 and TRBJ1-1): DAGVTQSPTHLIKTRGQQVTLRCSPKSGHDTVSWYQQALGQGPQFIFQYYEEEERQRGNFPDRFSGHQFPNYSSELNVNALLLGDSALYLCASSFPTGPNTEAFFGQGTRLTVV.